Listed here is a single T cell receptor beta chain. Its antigen is undetermined. Germline V gene data show CDR1 as SGHAT and CDR2 as FQNNGV. The germline V and J ends were trimmed by 3 bases and 10 bases, with 15 bases remaining between them. This CDR3 contains 13 residues. A modified ARM-PCR protocol with three rounds of nested PCR amplified TCRbeta. TCRdb re-called the multiplex PCR reads through MiXCR, storing one row per CDR3 protein. This table has more than 90,000 distinct CDR3 sequences, around 64% appearing once. RNA was extracted from bulk tissue without any cell sorting. Donors were chemotherapy-naive, newly diagnosed lung cancer surgical patients in China, August–late 2014. The data originate from a study of tumor and adjacent non-tumor tissue in lung cancer. Study-wide findings and caveats: Normal lung showed higher cumulative top 100 clone frequency than tumor. Compared with tumor, normal lung showed significantly lower TCR diversity.

This receptor was taken from a man aged 55 to 70 with non-small cell lung cancer. The V gene is TRBV11-2, the J gene TRBJ1-2; D might be TRBD1 (5 bases). Specimen: lung tumor tissue. The CDR3 protein is CASSLRSGNDYTF. The CDR3 DNA follows: TGTGCCAGCAGCTTGAGGTCAGGGAATGACTACACCTTC.